This entry concerns a single T cell receptor beta chain. What it binds is unknown. These data come from a study of Tregs in tolerant kidney transplant recipients. Study-wide points: Tregs expanded with activated donor B cells seemed most donor-specific.

Profiling relied on immunoSEQ multiplex PCR, and the TCRdb table lists in-frame clones only, not all of them. This table has around 61,000 clones, around four fifths appearing once. This CDR3 is 15 amino acids long. Germline lookup yields CDR1 MNHNS and CDR2 SASEGT. With V trimmed by 5 bases and J by 7 bases, 11 bases remained unmatched. The source is a human donor in good health. V usage is TRBV6-1 and J usage is TRBJ2-1; 7 bases align to TRBD1. Sequenced input: CD4+ T cells from blood. The CDR3 DNA sequence: TGTGCCAGCAGTCCGGAAGGGACAGTTAAAAATGAGCAGTTCTTC. Translation: CASSPEGTVKNEQFF.